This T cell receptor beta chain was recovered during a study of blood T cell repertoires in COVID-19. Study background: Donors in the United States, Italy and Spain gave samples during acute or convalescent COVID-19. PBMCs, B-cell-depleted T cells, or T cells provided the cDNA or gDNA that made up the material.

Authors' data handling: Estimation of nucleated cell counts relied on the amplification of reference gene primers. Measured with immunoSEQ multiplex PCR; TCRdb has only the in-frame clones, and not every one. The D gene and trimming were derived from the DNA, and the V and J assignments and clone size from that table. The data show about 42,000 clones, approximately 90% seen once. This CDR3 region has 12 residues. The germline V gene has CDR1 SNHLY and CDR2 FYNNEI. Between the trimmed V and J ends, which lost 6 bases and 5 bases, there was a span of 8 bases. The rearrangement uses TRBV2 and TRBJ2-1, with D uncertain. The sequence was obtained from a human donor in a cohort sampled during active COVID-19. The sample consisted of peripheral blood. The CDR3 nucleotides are TGTGCCAGCAGCGCACTGAACAATGAGCAGTTCTTC. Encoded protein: CASSALNNEQFF.